This is a list of T cell receptor beta chains from one sample in a study of shared clonotypes between healthy human individuals. Libraries were prepared by immunoSEQ multiplex PCR; TCRdb keeps only in-frame clonotypes and omits some of them. The repertoire holds nearly 1 million clones, over 60% seen once, with approximately 1.5% in the top ten. The sample taken for sequencing was memory CD4+ T cells sorted from blood. These TCRs come from a man in his late teens or twenties in good health. The CDR3 runs from the conserved cysteine through the conserved F or W. The D gene is left open where the match is weak. Clone size is not always given. Where it is, it says once, few, many or a class for expanded clones.

abundance | d_gene | j_gene | v_gene | CDR3aa | CDR3nt
. | . | TRBJ2-5 | TRBV11-2 | CASSFVQGSETQYF | TGTGCCAGCAGCTTCGTACAGGGTTCCGAGACCCAGTACTTC
. | . | TRBJ2-5 | TRBV4-1 | CASSPGPTGTETQYF | TGCGCCAGCAGCCCCGGCCCGACTGGAACAGAGACCCAGTACTTC
few | . | TRBJ2-3 | TRBV10-3 | CAIRLAPSTDTQYF | TGTGCCATCAGGCTAGCGCCTAGCACAGATACGCAGTATTTT
. | . | TRBJ2-3 | TRBV30 | CAWKGEDTQYF | TGTGCCTGGAAGGGGGAAGATACGCAGTATTTT
. | . | TRBJ1-2 | TRBV5-6 | CASSFFGQSYGYTF | TGTGCCAGCAGCTTCTTCGGGCAGAGCTATGGCTACACCTTC
. | TRBD1 | TRBJ1-4 | TRBV9 | CASSLRSGQGNEKLFF | TGTGCCAGCAGCCTTAGGTCGGGACAGGGGAATGAAAAACTGTTTTTT
. | TRBD1 | TRBJ2-1 | TRBV4-1 | CASSQAGQGAGEQFF | TGCGCCAGCAGCCAAGCTGGACAGGGGGCAGGTGAGCAGTTCTTC
. | TRBD2 | TRBJ2-1 | TRBV5-1 | CASSLFMGGSTSSYNEQFF | TGCGCCAGCAGCTTGTTCATGGGCGGGAGCACTAGCTCCTACAATGAGCAGTTCTTC
. | . | TRBJ2-1 | TRBV6-1 | CASSESLWGSYNEQFF | TGTGCCAGCAGTGAAAGTTTGTGGGGGTCCTACAATGAGCAGTTCTTC
. | TRBD1 | TRBJ2-7 | TRBV9 | CASSVFGTGDAGQYF | TGTGCCAGCAGCGTATTTGGGACAGGCGACGCTGGGCAGTACTTC
. | . | TRBJ2-5 | TRBV15 | CATSSAGHQETQYF | TGTGCCACCAGCTCGGCAGGCCACCAAGAGACCCAGTACTTC
many | TRBD1 | TRBJ1-1 | TRBV6-1 | CASSEALKGTGGEDTEAFF | TGTGCCAGCAGTGAAGCGCTGAAGGGGACAGGGGGCGAGGACACTGAAGCTTTCTTT
. | TRBD2 | TRBJ2-1 | TRBV15 | CATSREGWASGSSYNEQFF | TGTGCCACCAGCAGAGAAGGCTGGGCTAGCGGAAGCTCCTACAATGAGCAGTTCTTC
few | . | TRBJ1-6 | TRBV2 | CASSERGGHNSPLHF | TGTGCCAGCAGTGAACGGGGAGGTCATAATTCACCCCTCCACTTT
. | TRBD1 | TRBJ2-1 | TRBV7-6 | CASSSTGGTGANEQFF | TGTGCCAGCAGCTCAACCGGAGGTACAGGGGCGAATGAGCAGTTCTTC
. | TRBD1 | TRBJ2-5 | TRBV10-3 | CAISSGQGETQYF | TGTGCCATCAGTTCAGGACAGGGGGAGACCCAGTACTTC
many | . | TRBJ2-1 | TRBV5-4 | CASSQPWTGSSYNEQFF | TGTGCCAGCAGCCAACCCTGGACGGGAAGCTCCTACAATGAGCAGTTCTTC
. | TRBD2 | TRBJ2-7 | TRBV4-1 | CASSLGGGFSSYEQYF | TGCGCCAGCAGCCTCGGCGGGGGGTTTAGTTCCTACGAGCAGTACTTC
. | . | TRBJ2-1 | TRBV29-1 | CSVGTPGNEQFF | TGCAGCGTTGGGACCCCAGGCAATGAGCAGTTCTTC
. | TRBD1 | TRBJ1-1 | TRBV2 | CASSDPRTGWNTEAFF | TGTGCCAGCAGTGATCCTCGGACAGGTTGGAACACTGAAGCTTTCTTT
. | . | TRBJ2-3 | TRBV30 | CAWGGRDTQYF | TGTGCCTGGGGGGGTAGGGATACGCAGTATTTT
. | TRBD2 | TRBJ2-5 | TRBV5-4 | CASSLWGGGETQYF | TGTGCCAGCAGCTTGTGGGGGGGAGGAGAGACCCAGTACTTC
. | TRBD2 | TRBJ2-2 | TRBV4-1 | CASSPIETSSTGELFF | TGCGCCAGCAGTCCTATCGAGACTAGCAGCACCGGGGAGCTGTTTTTT